Below, 10 T cell receptor beta chains from the same sample are listed, as sequenced in a study of response to subunit inactivated influenza vaccine. TCRdb reprocessed the RT-PCR reads via MiXCR and lists one record per CDR3 protein. Seen here are a few hundred thousand distinct CDR3 sequences, 13% to 15% observed once, and the top ten hold roughly 10%. This specimen consisted of PBMCs from blood, obtained roughly 12 days after vaccination. These receptors were collected from a man aged 45-60 years who received an inactivated influenza vaccine.

The V and J genes are TRBV5-1 and TRBJ1-1; D is possibly TRBD1 (6 bases). Trimming stripped 0 bases from V and 1 base from J, with 10 bases between. The CDR3 has 15 residues. CDR1 and CDR2 (germline): SGHRS, YFSETQ. The CDR3 protein is CASSLEGQPNTEAFF. Written as DNA, the CDR3 is TGCGCCAGCAGCTTGGAGGGACAACCGAACACTGAAGCTTTCTTT.

The chain links TRBV20-1 to TRBJ2-2; unclear D gene. Germline CDR1 is DFQATT and CDR2 is SNEGSKA (reference sequence). This CDR3 has 13 residues. V was pared by 3 bases and J by 7 bases, with 12 bases between. CDR3 protein: CSASWALGGELFF. As DNA, the CDR3 is TGCAGTGCTAGTTGGGCATTGGGCGGGGAGCTGTTTTTT.

This chain joins TRBV7-2 and TRBJ1-6, with D unclear. The germline V gene has CDR1 SGHTA and CDR2 FQGNSA. The CDR3 totals 13 residues. Trimming shortened V by 0 bases and J by 9 bases, and 6 bases separated the two germline ends. The CDR3 reads CASSLAEASPLHF. The CDR3 DNA follows: TGTGCCAGCAGCTTAGCGGAGGCTTCACCCCTCCACTTT.

This clonotype has a count of ten or more. J is TRBJ2-7 and V is TRBV5-1, with D possibly matching TRBD1 (6 bases). Germline values: CDR1 SGHRS, CDR2 YFSETQ. V lost 4 bases and J lost 4, with 12 bases in between. The length of the CDR3 is 13 residues. DNA for the CDR3: TGCGCCAGCAGCCCCGGACAGCTGTACGAGCAGTACTTC. Translation: CASSPGQLYEQYF.

This clonotype was seen only a few times. The J gene is TRBJ2-7, the V gene TRBV5-1; possibly TRBD1 for D (6 bases). Germline V gene lookup returns CDR1 SGHRS and CDR2 YFSETQ. The V and J ends lost 6 bases and 6 bases respectively, with 16 bases between them. This CDR3 contains 13 residues. DNA for the CDR3: TGCGCCAGCAAGACCGGGACGACAGGCGAGCAGTACTTC. Protein product: CASKTGTTGEQYF.

This chain connects TRBV5-1 to TRBJ2-7, with D perhaps given as TRBD1 or TRBD2 (6 bases each). The CDR3 contains 15 residues. Trimming took off 4 bases at V and 3 bases at J, with 17 bases between the two ends. Germline CDR1 is SGHRS and CDR2 is YFSETQ. The CDR3 region has the DNA TGCGCCAGCAGCCCTCGGTATGGGGGGCGCTACGAGCAGTACTTC. It yields the protein CASSPRYGGRYEQYF.

This clonotype was detected only once. The V gene is TRBV20-1, the J gene TRBJ2-1; 11 bases line up with TRBD2. The ends lost 2 bases at V and 8 bases at J; junction bases unmatched: 5. The CDR3 totals 14 residues. Germline-derived CDR1 and CDR2 are DFQATT and SNEGSKA (reference sequence). CDR3 sequence (DNA): TGCAGTGCTAGAAGACCGGGACTAGCGGATGAGCAGTTCTTC. Protein sequence: CSARRPGLADEQFF.

The chain combines TRBV7-2 with TRBJ2-5; 11 nucleotides agree with TRBD2. Trimming cost V 2 bases and J 2 bases; bases outside gene matches: 4. The CDR3 runs 16 residues. Germline CDR1 SGHTA, CDR2 FQGNSA. The CDR3 region has the DNA TGTGCCAGCAGCTTAAACTTAGCGGGGGGGCAAGAGACCCAGTACTTC. It translates to CASSLNLAGGQETQYF.

This clonotype was counted between two and nine times. The V gene is TRBV19, the J gene TRBJ1-1; possible D gene TRBD1, 5 bases. The V end was cut by 5 bases, the J end by 0 bases, with 16 bases between. The CDR3 has 16 amino acids. Germline V gene sequence: CDR1 LNHDA, CDR2 SQIVND (reference sequence). The CDR3 nucleotides are TGTGCCAGTAGTCCTTTGGGACGCCGATTGAACACTGAAGCTTTCTTT. Amino acid sequence: CASSPLGRRLNTEAFF.

The chain joins TRBV29-1 to TRBJ2-5; TRBD2 matches at 7 bases. After removal of 5 bases from V and 5 bases from J, the junction contained 8 bases not matched to a gene. Per the germline V gene, CDR1 is SQVTM and CDR2 is ANQGSEA. The CDR3 covers 13 residues. DNA of the CDR3: TGCAGCGTTAGACTAGCTATAGGGGAGACCCAGTACTTC. It translates to CSVRLAIGETQYF.